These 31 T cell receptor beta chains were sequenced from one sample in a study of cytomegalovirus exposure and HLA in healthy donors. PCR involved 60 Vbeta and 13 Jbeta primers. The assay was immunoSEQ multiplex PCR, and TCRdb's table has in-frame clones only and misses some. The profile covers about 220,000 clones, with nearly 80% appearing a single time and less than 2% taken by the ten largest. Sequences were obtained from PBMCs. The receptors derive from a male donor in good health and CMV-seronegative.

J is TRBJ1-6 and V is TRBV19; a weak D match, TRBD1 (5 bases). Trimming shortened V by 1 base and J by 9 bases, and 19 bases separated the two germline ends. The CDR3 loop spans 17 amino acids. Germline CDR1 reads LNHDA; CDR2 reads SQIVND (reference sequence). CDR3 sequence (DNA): TGTGCCAGTAGTATAGCCACCGGAAGGGGTCGGCCTTCACCCCTCCACTTT. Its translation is CASSIATGRGRPSPLHF.

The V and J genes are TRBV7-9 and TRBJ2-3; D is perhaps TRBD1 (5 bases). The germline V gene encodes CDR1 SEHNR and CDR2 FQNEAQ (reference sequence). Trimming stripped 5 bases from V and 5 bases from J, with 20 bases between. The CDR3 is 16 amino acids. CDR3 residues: CASSTGAGPRGDTQYF. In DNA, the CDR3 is TGTGCCAGCAGCACTGGGGCAGGGCCCCGCGGAGATACGCAGTATTTT.

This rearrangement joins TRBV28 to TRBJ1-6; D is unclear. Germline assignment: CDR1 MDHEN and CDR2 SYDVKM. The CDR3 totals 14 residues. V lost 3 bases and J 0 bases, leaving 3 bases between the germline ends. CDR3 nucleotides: TGTGCCAGCAGTTTTATCTCCTATAATTCACCCCTCCACTTT. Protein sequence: CASSFISYNSPLHF.

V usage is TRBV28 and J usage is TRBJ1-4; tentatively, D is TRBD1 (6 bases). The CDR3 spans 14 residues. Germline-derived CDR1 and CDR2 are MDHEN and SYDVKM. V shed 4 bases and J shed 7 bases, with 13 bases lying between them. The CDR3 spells CASSSLTGSEKLFF. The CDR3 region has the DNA TGTGCCAGCAGTTCTTTGACAGGAAGTGAAAAACTGTTTTTT.

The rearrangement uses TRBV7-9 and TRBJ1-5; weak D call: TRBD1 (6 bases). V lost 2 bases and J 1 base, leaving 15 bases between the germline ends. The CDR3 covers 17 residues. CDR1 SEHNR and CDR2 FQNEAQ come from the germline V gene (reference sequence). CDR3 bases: TGTGCCAGCAGCTTAATTGGCAGGGGTAGGAGCAATCAGCCCCAGCATTTT. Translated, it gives CASSLIGRGRSNQPQHF.

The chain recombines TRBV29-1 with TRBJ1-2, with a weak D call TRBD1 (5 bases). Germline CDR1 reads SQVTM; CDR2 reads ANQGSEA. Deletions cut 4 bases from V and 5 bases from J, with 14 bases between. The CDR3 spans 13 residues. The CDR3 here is CSVGGTGGYGYTF. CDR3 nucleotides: TGCAGCGTTGGGGGGACTGGAGGATATGGCTACACCTTC.

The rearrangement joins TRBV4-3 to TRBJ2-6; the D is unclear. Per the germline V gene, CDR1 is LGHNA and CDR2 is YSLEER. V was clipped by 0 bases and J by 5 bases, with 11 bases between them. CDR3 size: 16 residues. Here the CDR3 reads CASSQERSVWANVLTF. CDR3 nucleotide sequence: TGCGCCAGCAGCCAAGAGAGAAGTGTTTGGGCCAACGTCCTGACTTTC.

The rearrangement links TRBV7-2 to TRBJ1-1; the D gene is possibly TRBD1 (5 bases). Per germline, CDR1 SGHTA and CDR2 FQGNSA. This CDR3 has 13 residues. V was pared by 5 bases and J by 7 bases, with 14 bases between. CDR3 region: CASSPVGAFEAFF. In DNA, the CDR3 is TGTGCCAGCAGCCCTGTTGGGGCCTTTGAAGCTTTCTTT.

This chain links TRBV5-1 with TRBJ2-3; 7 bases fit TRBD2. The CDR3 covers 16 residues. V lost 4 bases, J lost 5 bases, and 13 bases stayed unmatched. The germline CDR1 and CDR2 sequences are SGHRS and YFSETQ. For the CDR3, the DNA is TGCGCCAGCAGCGCAAACTCGGGACTACCAGGAGATACGCAGTATTTT. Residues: CASSANSGLPGDTQYF. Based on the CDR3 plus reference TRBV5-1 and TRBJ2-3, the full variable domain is KAGVTQTPRYLIKTRGQQVTLSCSPISGHRSVSWYQQTPGQGLQFLFEYFSETQRNKGNFPGRFSGRQFSNSRSEMNVSTLELGDSALYLCASSANSGLPGDTQYFGPGTRLTVL.

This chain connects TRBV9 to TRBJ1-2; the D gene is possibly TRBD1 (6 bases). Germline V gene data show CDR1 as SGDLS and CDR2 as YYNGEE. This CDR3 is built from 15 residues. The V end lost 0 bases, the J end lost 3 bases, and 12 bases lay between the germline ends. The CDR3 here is CASSVGGRGDYGYTF. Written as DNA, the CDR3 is TGTGCCAGCAGCGTAGGGGGGAGGGGGGACTATGGCTACACCTTC.

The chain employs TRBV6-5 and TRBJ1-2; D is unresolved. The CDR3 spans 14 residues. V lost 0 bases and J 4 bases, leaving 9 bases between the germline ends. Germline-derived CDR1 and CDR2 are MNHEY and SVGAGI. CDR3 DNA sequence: TGTGCCAGCAGTTACTCTGGAGCCCCCTATGGCTACACCTTC. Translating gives CASSYSGAPYGYTF.

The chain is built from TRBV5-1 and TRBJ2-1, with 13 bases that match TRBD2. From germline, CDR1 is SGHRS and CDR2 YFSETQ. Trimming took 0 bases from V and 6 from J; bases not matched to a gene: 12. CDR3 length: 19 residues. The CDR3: CASSLELAGGPYQGNEQFF. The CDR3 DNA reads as TGCGCCAGCAGCTTGGAACTAGCGGGAGGGCCGTATCAGGGCAATGAGCAGTTCTTC.

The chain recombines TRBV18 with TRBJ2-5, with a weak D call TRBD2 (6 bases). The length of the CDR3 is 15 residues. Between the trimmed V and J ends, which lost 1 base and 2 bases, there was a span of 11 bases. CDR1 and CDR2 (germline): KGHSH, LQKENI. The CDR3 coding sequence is TGTGCCAGCTCACCACGGAGGGGCGGTCAAGAGACCCAGTACTTC. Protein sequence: CASSPRRGGQETQYF.

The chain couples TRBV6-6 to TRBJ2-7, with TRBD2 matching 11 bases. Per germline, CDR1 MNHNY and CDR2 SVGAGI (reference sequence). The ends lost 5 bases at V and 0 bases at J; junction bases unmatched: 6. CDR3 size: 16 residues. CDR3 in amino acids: CASSPRLAGTSYEQYF. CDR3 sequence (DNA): TGTGCCAGCAGTCCACGACTAGCGGGGACCTCCTACGAGCAGTACTTC.

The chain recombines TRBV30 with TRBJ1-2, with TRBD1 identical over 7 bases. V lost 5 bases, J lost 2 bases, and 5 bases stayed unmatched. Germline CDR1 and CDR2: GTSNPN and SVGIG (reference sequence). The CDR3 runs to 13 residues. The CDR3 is CAWSTGTNYGYTF. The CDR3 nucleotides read TGTGCCTGGTCGACAGGGACAAACTATGGCTACACCTTC.

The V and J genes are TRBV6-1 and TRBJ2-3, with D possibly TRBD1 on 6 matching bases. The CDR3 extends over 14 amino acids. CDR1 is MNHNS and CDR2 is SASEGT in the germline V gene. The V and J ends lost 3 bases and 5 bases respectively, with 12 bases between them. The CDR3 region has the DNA TGTGCCAGCAGTGAGGATTACAGGGAAGATACGCAGTATTTT. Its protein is CASSEDYREDTQYF.

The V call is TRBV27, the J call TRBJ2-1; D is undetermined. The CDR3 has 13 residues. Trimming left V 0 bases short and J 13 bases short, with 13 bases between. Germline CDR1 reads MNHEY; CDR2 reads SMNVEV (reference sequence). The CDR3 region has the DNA TGTGCCAGCAGTTTATCCTCTCCGGTCCTTCAGTTCTTC. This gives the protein CASSLSSPVLQFF.

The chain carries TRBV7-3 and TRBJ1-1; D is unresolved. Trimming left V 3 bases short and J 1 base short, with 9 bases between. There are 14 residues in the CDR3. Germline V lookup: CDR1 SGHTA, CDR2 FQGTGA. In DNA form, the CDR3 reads TGTGCCAGCAGCTTGTCGGGAGGGAACACTGAAGCTTTCTTT. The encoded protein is CASSLSGGNTEAFF.

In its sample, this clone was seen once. The CDR3 bases are TGCAGCGTTGAAGATTTGGAGAGGCCGGGAGAAAAACTGTTTTTT. Residues: CSVEDLERPGEKLFF. This chain connects TRBV29-1 to TRBJ1-4; D unclear. Germline values: CDR1 SQVTM, CDR2 ANQGSEA. V lost 0 bases and J 8 bases, leaving 16 bases between the germline ends. The CDR3 length is 15 residues. Variable domain in full (rest from reference TRBV29-1 and TRBJ1-4): SAVISQKPSRDICQRGTSLTIQCQVDSQVTMMFWYRQQPGQSLTLIATANQGSEATYESGFVIDKFPISRPNLTFSTLTVSNMSPEDSSIYLCSVEDLERPGEKLFFGSGTQLSVL.

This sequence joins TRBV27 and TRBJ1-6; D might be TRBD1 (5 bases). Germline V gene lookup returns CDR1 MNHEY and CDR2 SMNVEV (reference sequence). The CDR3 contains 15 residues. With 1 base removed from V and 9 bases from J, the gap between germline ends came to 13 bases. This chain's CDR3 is CASSLFSGGISPLHF. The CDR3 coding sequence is TGTGCCAGCAGTTTATTTTCGGGGGGAATTTCACCCCTCCACTTT.

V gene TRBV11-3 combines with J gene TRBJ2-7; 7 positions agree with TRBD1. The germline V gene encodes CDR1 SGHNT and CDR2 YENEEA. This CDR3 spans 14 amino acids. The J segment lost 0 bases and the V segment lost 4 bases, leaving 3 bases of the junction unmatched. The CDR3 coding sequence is TGTGCCAGCAGCTCGGGACAGTACTCCTACGAGCAGTACTTC. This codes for CASSSGQYSYEQYF.

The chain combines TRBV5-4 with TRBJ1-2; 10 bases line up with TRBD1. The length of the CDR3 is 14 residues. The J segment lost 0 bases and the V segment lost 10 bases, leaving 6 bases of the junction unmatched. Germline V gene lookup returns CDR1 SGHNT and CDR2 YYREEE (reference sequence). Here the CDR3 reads CAFYDRGPNYGYTF. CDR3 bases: TGTGCCTTTTACGACAGGGGGCCTAACTATGGCTACACCTTC.

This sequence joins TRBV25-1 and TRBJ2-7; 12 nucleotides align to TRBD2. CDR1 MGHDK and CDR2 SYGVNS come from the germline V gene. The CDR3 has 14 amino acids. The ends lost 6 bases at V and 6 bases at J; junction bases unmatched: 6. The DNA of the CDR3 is TGTGCCAGCAGCCCCCCGGGACTAGCGGGCGAGCAGTACTTC. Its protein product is CASSPPGLAGEQYF.

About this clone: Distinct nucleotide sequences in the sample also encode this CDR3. This CDR3 reads CASSRGGGETQYF. CDR3 bases: TGTGCCAGCAGTCGGGGAGGCGGGGAGACCCAGTACTTC. The chain couples TRBV7-3 to TRBJ2-5; tentative D call: TRBD2 (6 bases). Per germline, CDR1 SGHTA and CDR2 FQGTGA. Trimming shortened V by 6 bases and J by 5 bases, and 13 bases separated the two germline ends. CDR3 length equals 13 residues.

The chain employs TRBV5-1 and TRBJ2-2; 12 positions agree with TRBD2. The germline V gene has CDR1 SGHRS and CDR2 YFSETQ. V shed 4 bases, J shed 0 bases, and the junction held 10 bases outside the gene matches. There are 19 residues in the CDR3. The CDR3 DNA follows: TGCGCCAGCAGCATCGGGACTAGCGGGCAAATTTCGAACACCGGGGAGCTGTTTTTT. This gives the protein CASSIGTSGQISNTGELFF.

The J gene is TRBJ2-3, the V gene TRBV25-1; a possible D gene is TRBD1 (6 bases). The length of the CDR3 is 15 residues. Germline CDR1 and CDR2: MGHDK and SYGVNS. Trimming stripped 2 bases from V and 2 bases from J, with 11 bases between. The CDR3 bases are TGTGCCAGCAGTGAAAGGGACAAGCTCACAGATACGCAGTATTTT. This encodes CASSERDKLTDTQYF.

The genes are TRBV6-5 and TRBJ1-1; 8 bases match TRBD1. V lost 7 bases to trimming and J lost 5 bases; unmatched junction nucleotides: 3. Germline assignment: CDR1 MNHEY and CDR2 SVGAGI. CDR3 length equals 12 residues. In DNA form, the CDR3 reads TGTGCCAGCAAGAGGGACAGGACTGAAGCTTTCTTT. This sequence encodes CASKRDRTEAFF.

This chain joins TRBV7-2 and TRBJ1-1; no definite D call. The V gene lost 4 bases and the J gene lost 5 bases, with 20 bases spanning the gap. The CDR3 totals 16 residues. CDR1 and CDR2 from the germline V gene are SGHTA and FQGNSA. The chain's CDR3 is CASSSWPRRLRTEAFF. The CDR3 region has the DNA TGTGCCAGCAGCTCTTGGCCTCGGAGGTTACGGACTGAAGCTTTCTTT.

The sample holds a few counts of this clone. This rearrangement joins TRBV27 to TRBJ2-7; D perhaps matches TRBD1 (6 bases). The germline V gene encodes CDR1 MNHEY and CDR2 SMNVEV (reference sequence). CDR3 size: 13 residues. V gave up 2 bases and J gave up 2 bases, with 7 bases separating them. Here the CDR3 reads CASSLTGTYEQYF. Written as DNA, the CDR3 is TGTGCCAGCAGTTTAACAGGGACCTACGAGCAGTACTTC.

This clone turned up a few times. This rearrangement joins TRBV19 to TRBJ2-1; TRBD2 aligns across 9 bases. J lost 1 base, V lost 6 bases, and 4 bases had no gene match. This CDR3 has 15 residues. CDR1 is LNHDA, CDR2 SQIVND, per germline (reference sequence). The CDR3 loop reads CASRAGGRSYNEQFF. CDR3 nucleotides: TGTGCCAGTAGAGCGGGGGGCAGATCCTACAATGAGCAGTTCTTC.

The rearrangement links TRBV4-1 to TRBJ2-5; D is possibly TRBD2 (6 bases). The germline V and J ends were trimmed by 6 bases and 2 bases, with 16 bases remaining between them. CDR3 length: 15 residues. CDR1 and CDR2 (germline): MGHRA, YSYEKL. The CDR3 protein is CASREVGGVQETQYF. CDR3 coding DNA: TGCGCCAGCAGGGAGGTGGGCGGGGTACAAGAGACCCAGTACTTC.